A single sample gave rise to the 17 T cell receptor beta chains below, sequenced in a study of vaccination effects on CD4 cells after COVID-19. Repertoires were generated with immunoSEQ multiplex PCR, while TCRdb's copy carries only in-frame clones and drops some. Seen here are some 74,000 clones, approximately 81% observed once, and the top ten hold 0.95% to 1.5%. In the ViraFEST assay, antigen-specific CD4+ clonotypes were identified by expansion after peptide-pool stimulation. Subsequent to 10 days of culture, CD4+ T cells were isolated. Two-dose BNT162b2 or mRNA-1273 vaccination was given to participants. No cognate antigen is known for these TCRs. The sequenced sample was CD4+ T cells from PBMCs cultured with HCoV-229E spike peptides, obtained after COVID-19 vaccination. These TCRs come from a human donor who received a COVID-19 vaccine.

This CDR3 is CASSGGVTYSGNTIYF. CDR3 in DNA: TGCGCCAGCAGCGGGGGCGTGACGTACTCTGGAAACACCATATATTTT. The chain combines TRBV4-1 with TRBJ1-3; TRBD1 might be the D (6 bases). V shed 5 bases and J shed 0 bases, with 14 bases lying between them. The CDR3 runs 16 residues. The germline CDR1 and CDR2 sequences are MGHRA and YSYEKL.

V and J are TRBV7-9 and TRBJ2-5, with D possibly TRBD1 on 5 matching bases. The CDR3 contains 14 residues. V lost 3 bases and J 4 bases, leaving 12 bases between the germline ends. Germline assignment: CDR1 SEHNR and CDR2 FQNEAQ (reference sequence). CDR3 in DNA: TGTGCCAGCAGCTTCGGCCAGGGCAGAGAGACCCAGTACTTC. Translated: CASSFGQGRETQYF.

The rearrangement joins TRBV30 to TRBJ1-1; a possible D gene is TRBD1 (5 bases). The germline V gene encodes CDR1 GTSNPN and CDR2 SVGIG (reference sequence). The CDR3 runs to 14 residues. Trimming took off 6 bases at V and 0 bases at J, with 14 bases between the two ends. The CDR3 region is CACTSGGLNTEAFF. CDR3 bases: TGTGCCTGCACCTCCGGGGGATTGAACACTGAAGCTTTCTTT.

The rearrangement joins TRBV21-1 to TRBJ1-5. TRBV21-1 is flagged as a pseudogene. The CDR3 is made up of 17 amino acids. In DNA form, the CDR3 reads TGTGCCAGCAGCAATCGGGACGGCACGTCGGGGAATCAGCCCCAGCATTTT. Translating it yields CASSNRDGTSGNQPQHF.

The chain recombines TRBV10-3 with TRBJ2-3, with D maybe TRBD2 (6 bases). The CDR3 runs to 13 residues. The ends were cut back, 7 bases at V and 2 bases at J, with 10 bases in the middle. The germline gives CDR1 ENHRY, CDR2 SYGVKD. The CDR3 loop reads CAITAGSTDTQYF. For the CDR3, the DNA is TGTGCCATCACTGCGGGGTCCACAGATACGCAGTATTTT.

The chain employs TRBV2 and TRBJ2-1; TRBD1 matches 7 bases. Germline CDR1 is SNHLY and CDR2 is FYNNEI. The CDR3 extends over 15 amino acids. V lost 6 bases and J lost 6; bases outside the gene matches: 11. As DNA, the CDR3 is TGTGCCAGCAGCCAAGACAGGGTAGGCGGCAATGAGCAGTTCTTC. Its protein is CASSQDRVGGNEQFF.

This clone was observed a handful of times. This chain uses TRBV2 with TRBJ1-6; maybe TRBD1 (6 bases). Trimming removed 6 bases at V and 4 bases at J, with 13 bases between. The CDR3 is made up of 15 amino acids. Germline V CDR1 and CDR2: SNHLY, FYNNEI. CDR3 DNA: TGTGCCAGCAGGGCAAGACAGGAGTATAATTCACCCCTCCACTTT. Its protein is CASRARQEYNSPLHF.

J is TRBJ2-5 and V is TRBV28; a weak D match, TRBD1 (6 bases). The germline CDR1 and CDR2 sequences are MDHEN and SYDVKM. The CDR3 sequence is 15 residues long. Trimming took 5 bases from V and 0 from J, leaving 13 bases between them. DNA of the CDR3: TGTGCCAGCAGTAAGAGGGACACTGACCAAGAGACCCAGTACTTC. It translates to CASSKRDTDQETQYF.

The rearrangement links TRBV6-6 to TRBJ2-3; 12 bases align to TRBD1. This CDR3 region has 15 residues. Germline CDR1 and CDR2: MNHNY and SVGAGI (reference sequence). The V segment lost 5 bases and the J segment 4 bases; nucleotides outside the gene matches: 4. The CDR3 region has the DNA TGTGCCAGCAGTGGCCGGGACAGGGGGCCAGATACGCAGTATTTT. Residues: CASSGRDRGPDTQYF.

V and J are TRBV5-1 and TRBJ2-5; possibly TRBD2 for D (7 bases). Between the trimmed V and J ends, which lost 6 bases and 5 bases, there was a span of 26 bases. Germline CDR1 is SGHRS and CDR2 is YFSETQ. The CDR3 sequence is 17 residues long. CDR3 bases: TGCGCCAGCACCTCCCAGGGTGGCGGGGGCGGACGGGAGACCCAGTACTTC. Protein sequence: CASTSQGGGGGRETQYF.

This clone was observed a handful of times. The chain couples TRBV2 to TRBJ1-5; D unresolved. V lost 3 bases and J 11 bases, leaving 14 bases between the germline ends. The CDR3 spans 13 residues. Per germline, CDR1 SNHLY and CDR2 FYNNEI. The CDR3 bases are TGTGCCAGCAGTGACCAGGAACGTGTGTCCCAGCATTTT. Its translation is CASSDQERVSQHF.

V and J are TRBV20-1 and TRBJ1-5, with D maybe TRBD1 (5 bases). The V end lost 3 bases, the J end lost 0 bases, and 6 bases lay between the germline ends. The CDR3 contains 13 residues. The germline V gene encodes CDR1 DFQATT and CDR2 SNEGSKA (reference sequence). The DNA for the CDR3 is TGCAGTGCTAGTGGGGGTAGCAATCAGCCCCAGCATTTT. Translated, it gives CSASGGSNQPQHF.

This sequence joins TRBV18 and TRBJ2-3, with D possibly matching TRBD2 (7 bases). There are 15 residues in the CDR3. V lost 2 bases and J lost 2, with 11 bases in between. The V gene's germline CDR1 is KGHSH and CDR2 LQKENI. The CDR3 protein is CASSPGAGATDTQYF. CDR3 bases: TGTGCCAGCTCACCAGGGGCGGGGGCCACAGATACGCAGTATTTT.

This clone was counted once. The genes are TRBV9 and TRBJ1-1; 10 nucleotides agree with TRBD1. Germline CDR1 is SGDLS and CDR2 is YYNGEE. Losses at the gene ends were 0 bases for V and 5 bases for J; bases not matched to a gene: 7. This CDR3 contains 16 residues. The CDR3 nucleotides are TGTGCCAGCAGCGTAGTTGGAGGACAGGGGGGTACTGAAGCTTTCTTT. The encoded protein is CASSVVGGQGGTEAFF.

This chain links TRBV5-4 with TRBJ2-5; 9 bases map to TRBD2. The ends lost 4 bases at V and 7 bases at J; junction bases unmatched: 8. The length of the CDR3 is 14 residues. Germline V gene lookup returns CDR1 SGHNT and CDR2 YYREEE (reference sequence). CDR3 in DNA: TGTGCCAGCAGCCCCGGGACTAGCCCTATGACCCAGTACTTC. Its translation: CASSPGTSPMTQYF.

This clone occurred once. The chain combines TRBV5-1 with TRBJ2-5; possibly TRBD2 for D (5 bases). Looked up from germline, CDR1 is SGHRS and CDR2 is YFSETQ. V was cut by 4 bases and J by 2 bases, with 15 bases left in between. The CDR3 covers 15 residues. In DNA form, the CDR3 reads TGCGCCAGCAGCCCAACCCGGACGGGACAAGAGACCCAGTACTTC. Translating it yields CASSPTRTGQETQYF. The full variable domain, completed using reference TRBV5-1 and TRBJ2-5, is KAGVTQTPRYLIKTRGQQVTLSCSPISGHRSVSWYQQTPGQGLQFLFEYFSETQRNKGNFPGRFSGRQFSNSRSEMNVSTLELGDSALYLCASSPTRTGQETQYFGPGTRLLVL.

The chain links TRBV6-5 to TRBJ2-3, with D possibly TRBD1 on 6 matching bases. The CDR3 contains 13 residues. The V end lost 5 bases, the J end lost 6 bases, and 12 bases lay between the germline ends. In germline, CDR1 is MNHEY, CDR2 SVGAGI. The CDR3 bases are TGTGCCAGCAGTAACAGGGTTTTGGATACGCAGTATTTT. It translates to CASSNRVLDTQYF.